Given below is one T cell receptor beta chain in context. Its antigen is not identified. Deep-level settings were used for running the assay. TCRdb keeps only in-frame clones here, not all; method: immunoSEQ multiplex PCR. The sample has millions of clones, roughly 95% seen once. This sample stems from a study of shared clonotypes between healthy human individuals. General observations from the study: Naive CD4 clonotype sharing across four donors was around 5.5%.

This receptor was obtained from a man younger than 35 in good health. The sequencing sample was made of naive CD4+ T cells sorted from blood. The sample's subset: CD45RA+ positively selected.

The CDR3 protein is CASTQGQHGNTIYF. The CDR3 DNA follows: TGTGCCAGCACCCAGGGACAACATGGAAACACCATATATTTT. The chain links TRBV6-6 to TRBJ1-3, with D possibly matching TRBD1 (6 bases). The CDR3 runs to 14 residues. Trimming removed 7 bases from V and 3 bases from J, with 13 bases in between. CDR1 is MNHNY, CDR2 SVGAGI, per germline (reference sequence).